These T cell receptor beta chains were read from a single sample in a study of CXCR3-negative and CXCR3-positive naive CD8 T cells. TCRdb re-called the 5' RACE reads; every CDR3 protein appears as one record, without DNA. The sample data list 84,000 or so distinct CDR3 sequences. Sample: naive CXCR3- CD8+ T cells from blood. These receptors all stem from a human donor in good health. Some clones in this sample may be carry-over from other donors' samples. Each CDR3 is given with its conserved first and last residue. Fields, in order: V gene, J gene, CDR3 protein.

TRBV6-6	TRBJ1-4	CASSEWDSGGEKLFF
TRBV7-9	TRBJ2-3	CASSLAWILAGEWSVTDTQYF
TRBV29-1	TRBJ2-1	CSVENIVGPHNEQFF
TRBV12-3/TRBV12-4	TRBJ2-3	CATLAGSTDTQYF
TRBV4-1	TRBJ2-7	CASSQVRGEQYF
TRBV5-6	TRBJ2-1	CASSFWGDTYNEQFF
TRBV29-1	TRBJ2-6	CSVGDRVSGANVLTF
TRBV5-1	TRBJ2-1	CASSLVARHNEQFF
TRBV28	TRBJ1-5	CASGSSEGGNQPQHF
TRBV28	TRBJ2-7	CASSFMEAGDLYNEQFF
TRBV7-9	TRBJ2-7	CASSPGTGVIYEQYF
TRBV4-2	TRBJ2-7	CASSQEPSGGTYEQYF
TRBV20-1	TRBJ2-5	CSARDRGYVKTQYF
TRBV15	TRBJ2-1	CATSRDSGTSPLGKFF
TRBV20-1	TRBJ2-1	CSAAHPMDYPSYNEQFF
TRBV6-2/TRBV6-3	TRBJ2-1	CASSYLRGSYNEQFF
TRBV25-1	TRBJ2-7	CASSEFSPGLAGVGEQYF
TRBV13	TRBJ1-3	CASSFRRTNQNTIYF
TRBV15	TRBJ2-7	CATSRAGTGDEQYF
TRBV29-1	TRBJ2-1	CSVDFLSLDEQFF
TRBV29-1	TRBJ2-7	CSVLLAGDYEQYF